These 14 T cell receptor beta chains were all obtained from the same sample, sequenced in a study of response to subunit inactivated influenza vaccine. From the RT-PCR reads, TCRdb called clonotypes with MiXCR, one entry per CDR3 protein. This sample has roughly 540,000 distinct CDR3 sequences, with under 30% found just once. In addition, the sample was reused for a study of T cells expressing NK-cell markers. That work states: UMI-tagged 5'RACE template switching yielded the TCR beta cDNA.

The sequenced sample was CD4+ T cells sorted from PBMCs, obtained approximately 12 days after vaccination. These receptors all stem from a man in his fifties who received an inactivated influenza vaccine.

The chain employs TRBV7-2 and TRBJ2-5, with 8 positions matching TRBD2. The end of the DNA is better explained by TRBJ2-1, so the J call may be wrong. Germline CDR1 is SGHTA and CDR2 is FQGNSA. This CDR3 is 15 amino acids long. The CDR3 sequence is CASSLAPGLEETQFF. DNA for the CDR3: TGTGCCAGCAGCTTAGCGCCGGGACTAGAAGAGACCCAGTTCTTC.

This chain uses TRBV30 with TRBJ1-1; D ambiguous. This CDR3 is built from 12 residues. In germline, CDR1 is GTSNPN, CDR2 SVGIG (reference sequence). Trimming removed 2 bases at V and 0 bases at J, with 4 bases between. The CDR3 sequence: CAWSRMNTEAFF. CDR3 in DNA: TGTGCCTGGAGTCGGATGAACACTGAAGCTTTCTTT.

The rearrangement joins TRBV7-2 to TRBJ1-3; D unclear. Germline V gene lookup returns CDR1 SGHTA and CDR2 FQGNSA. V was cut by 5 bases and J by 7 bases, with 18 bases left in between. There are 15 residues in the CDR3. The CDR3 DNA reads TGTGCCAGCAGCCCAACCTTCGGGGTTGTCAACACCATATATTTT. Residues: CASSPTFGVVNTIYF.

This clonotype came up a few times. This chain uses TRBV7-2 with TRBJ2-5, with 12 bases lining up with TRBD2. The V and J ends lost 0 bases and 4 bases, in that order; junction bases with no gene match: 6. The CDR3 is 17 residues long. Germline V gives CDR1 SGHTA, CDR2 FQGNSA. The CDR3: CASSLAETSGGAETQYF. CDR3 nucleotides: TGTGCCAGCAGCTTAGCGGAGACTAGCGGGGGTGCAGAGACCCAGTACTTC.

This clonotype occurred a few times. The CDR3 DNA reads as TGTGCCAGCAGTCCAATAAACAGGAATCAGCCCCAGCATTTT. Translating it yields CASSPINRNQPQHF. This chain links TRBV28 with TRBJ1-5, with a weak D call TRBD1 (5 bases). Trimming cost V 5 bases and J 4 bases, with 12 bases left between them. The CDR3 covers 14 residues. Germline V CDR1 and CDR2: MDHEN, SYDVKM. Based on the CDR3 plus reference TRBV28 and TRBJ1-5, the full variable domain is DVKVTQSSRYLVKRTGEKVFLECVQDMDHENMFWYRQDPGLGLRLIYFSYDVKMKEKGDIPEGYSVSREKKERFSLILESASTNQTSMYLCASSPINRNQPQHFGDGTRLSIL.

The chain couples TRBV11-1 to TRBJ2-7; TRBD2 aligns across 7 bases. The V and J ends lost 5 bases and 1 base, in that order; junction bases with no gene match: 8. The germline gives CDR1 SGHAT, CDR2 FQDESV (reference sequence). The CDR3 loop spans 15 amino acids. CDR3 sequence: CASSPRAGLSYEQYF. The DNA for the CDR3 is TGTGCCAGCAGCCCTAGAGCGGGACTTTCCTACGAGCAGTACTTC.

This clonotype was observed at least ten times. The chain combines TRBV5-1 with TRBJ2-2, with 14 bases matching TRBD2. From germline, CDR1 is SGHRS and CDR2 YFSETQ. This CDR3 is 16 amino acids long. The V and J ends lost 4 bases and 5 bases, in that order; junction bases with no gene match: 4. This CDR3 is CASSAGLAGDTGELFF. CDR3 DNA: TGCGCCAGCAGCGCGGGACTAGCGGGAGATACCGGGGAGCTGTTTTTT.

A few counts support this clonotype. This chain uses TRBV6-5 with TRBJ2-1; D gene unclear. Germline V gene sequence: CDR1 MNHEY, CDR2 SVGAGI. V lost 3 bases to trimming and J lost 6 bases, with 9 bases between them. The CDR3 consists of 13 residues. The CDR3 loop is CASSYTTINEQFF. The CDR3 DNA reads TGTGCCAGCAGTTATACGACAATCAATGAGCAGTTCTTC.

This clonotype was detected only a few times. The chain carries TRBV20-1 and TRBJ1-5, with 9 nucleotides matching TRBD1. The CDR3 totals 17 residues. With 2 bases clipped from V and 4 bases from J, the junction kept 12 bases outside the gene matches. Germline V lookup: CDR1 DFQATT, CDR2 SNEGSKA (reference sequence). The CDR3 spells CSARLFQGQGSNQPQHF. The CDR3 bases are TGCAGTGCTAGACTCTTTCAGGGACAGGGAAGTAATCAGCCCCAGCATTTT.

J is TRBJ2-3 and V is TRBV3-1; possibly TRBD1 for D (5 bases). The germline V gene encodes CDR1 LGHDT and CDR2 YNNKEL (reference sequence). The germline V and J ends were trimmed by 4 bases and 4 bases, with 9 bases remaining between them. The CDR3 has 13 amino acids. In DNA form, the CDR3 reads TGTGCCAGCAGCCCGTTAGGGGCAGATACGCAGTATTTT. This translates into CASSPLGADTQYF.

Worth noting for this clonotype: At one end the junction does not follow the germline gene, possibly because of a read error. This chain uses TRBV11-2 with TRBJ2-7; D is undetermined. Per germline, CDR1 SGHAT and CDR2 FQNNGV. There are 14 residues in the CDR3. The CDR3 bases are TGTGCCAGCAGCTTAGATGGAAGGGCGTACGAGCAGTGCTTC. Translation: CASSLDGRAYEQCF.

The chain carries TRBV10-2 and TRBJ2-7; weak D call: TRBD2 (6 bases). Germline CDR1 is WSHSY and CDR2 is SAAADI. This CDR3 is built from 16 residues. The V gene lost 2 bases and the J gene lost 2 bases, with 16 bases spanning the gap. CDR3 coding DNA: TGCGCCAGCAGTGAGAGGTCCCCCGCGGGGACCTACGAGCAGTACTTC. This codes for CASSERSPAGTYEQYF.

This chain connects TRBV5-1 to TRBJ2-3; a possible D gene is TRBD2 (5 bases). The CDR3 runs to 14 residues. Looked up from germline, CDR1 is SGHRS and CDR2 is YFSETQ. The V gene lost 6 bases and the J gene lost 1 base, with 12 bases spanning the gap. In DNA form, the CDR3 reads TGCGCCAGCACGCGGGCCGACGGCACAGATACGCAGTATTTT. Translation gives CASTRADGTDTQYF.

This chain connects TRBV2 to TRBJ1-2; D is uncertain. The CDR3 has 16 amino acids. CDR1 is SNHLY, CDR2 FYNNEI, per germline. Deletions cut 10 bases from V and 7 bases from J, with 28 bases between. The CDR3 loop is CAITRFLDRTGGGYTF. The CDR3 DNA follows: TGTGCCATAACGCGGTTTCTGGACCGCACCGGCGGTGGCTACACCTTC.